Listed below are T cell receptor beta chains from one sample, sequenced in a study of vaccination and CD4 T cells after COVID-19. MiXCR was run by TCRdb on the PCR reads, yielding one entry per CDR3 protein. Here the sample spans around 15,000 distinct CDR3 sequences, 30% to 45% being singletons. No antigen is known for these receptors. Input material: cultured CD4+ T cells from blood. Receptor source: a human donor with COVID-19. Each CDR3 is given with its conserved first and last residue. A D gene is named only where the DNA matches it firmly. Clone size is shown for a subset of rows, as once, few, many or a class of expanded clone.

V gene	D gene	J gene	clone size	CDR3 protein	CDR3 DNA
TRBV5-1	-	TRBJ1-2	-	CASSFTGSDYGYTF	TGCGCCAGCAGCTTCACAGGGTCCGACTATGGCTACACCTTC
TRBV12-3/TRBV12-4	TRBD2	TRBJ2-1	few	CASSPTDPGLVSEQFF	TGTGCCAGCAGTCCCACCGACCCGGGACTAGTAAGTGAGCAGTTCTTC
TRBV6-1	TRBD2	TRBJ2-5	-	CASGGGKTQYF	TGTGCCAGCGGCGGGGGGAAGACCCAGTACTTC
TRBV7-2	TRBD1	TRBJ2-7	-	CASSLSTMTGAYEQYF	TGTGCCAGCAGCTTATCAACCATGACAGGGGCCTACGAGCAGTACTTC
TRBV20-1	TRBD2	TRBJ2-2	-	CSAGLAGGGGELFF	TGCAGCGCCGGACTAGCGGGGGGAGGCGGGGAGCTGTTTTTT
TRBV15	TRBD1	TRBJ1-3	medium-sized	CATSWDRGNGNTIYF	TGTGCCACCAGCTGGGACAGGGGGAATGGAAACACCATATATTTT
TRBV6-1	-	TRBJ2-1	few	CASSEAEQYNEQFF	TGTGCCAGCAGTGAAGCAGAACAATACAATGAGCAGTTCTTC
TRBV7-2	-	TRBJ1-2	few	CASSSVGGVYGYTF	TGTGCCAGCAGCTCCGTAGGGGGTGTTTATGGCTACACCTTC
TRBV11-3	TRBD1	TRBJ2-5	few	CASSRDRVKTQYF	TGTGCCAGCAGCCGGGACAGGGTGAAGACCCAGTACTTC
TRBV11-2	-	TRBJ1-4	-	CASSSRGVGRMGEKLFF	TGTGCCAGCAGCTCCCGAGGGGTAGGAAGGATGGGTGAAAAACTGTTTTTT
TRBV12-3/TRBV12-4	TRBD1	TRBJ1-2	-	CASRGTGNYGYTF	TGTGCCAGCAGGGGGACAGGGAACTATGGCTACACCTTC
TRBV6-1	-	TRBJ1-3	-	CASNPLSGAGSSGNTIYF	TGTGCCAGCAACCCTTTGTCGGGGGCGGGGAGCTCTGGAAACACCATATATTTT
TRBV15	-	TRBJ1-1	few	CATSRDVNTEAFF	TGTGCCACCAGCAGAGATGTGAACACTGAAGCTTTCTTT
TRBV20-1	-	TRBJ1-2	-	CSATTGGEYGYTF	TGCAGTGCTACGACAGGAGGGGAATATGGCTACACCTTC
TRBV7-2	TRBD1	TRBJ1-2	-	CASSADRAGYNYGYTF	TGTGCCAGCAGCGCGGACAGGGCTGGGTACAACTATGGCTACACCTTC
TRBV6-1	-	TRBJ1-2	few	CASSGQKSYTF	TGTGCCAGCAGCGGACAGAAAAGCTACACCTTC
TRBV14	-	TRBJ1-1	-	CASSQEMVRGEAFF	TGTGCCAGCAGCCAAGAGATGGTACGGGGAGAAGCTTTCTTT
TRBV6-5	TRBD2	TRBJ2-7	-	CASSYRTSASYEQYF	TGTGCCAGCAGTTACCGAACTAGCGCCTCCTACGAGCAGTACTTC
TRBV7-2	-	TRBJ1-3	few	CASSLRDTIYF	TGTGCCAGCAGCTTAAGGGACACCATATATTTT
TRBV7-6	-	TRBJ2-7	-	CASSSSQGYEQYF	TGTGCCAGCAGCTCCTCACAGGGCTACGAGCAGTACTTC
TRBV20-1	-	TRBJ2-3	-	CSATRAATSTDTQYF	TGCAGTGCTACCAGGGCAGCAACTAGCACAGATACGCAGTATTTT
TRBV12-3/TRBV12-4	-	TRBJ1-6	-	CASSHNGALHF	TGTGCCAGCAGCCACAATGGGGCCCTCCACTTT
TRBV20-1	-	TRBJ2-1	-	CSAPTSRDEQFF	TGCAGTGCCCCTACATCCAGAGATGAGCAGTTCTTC
TRBV6-5	-	TRBJ1-6	-	CASSSPRGLNSPLHF	TGTGCCAGCAGTTCCCCTCGGGGGCTCAATTCACCCCTCCACTTT
TRBV28	TRBD1	TRBJ1-4	few	CASSVPGQLGTNEKLFF	TGTGCCAGCAGCGTACCGGGACAGTTAGGAACTAATGAAAAACTGTTTTTT
TRBV6-2/TRBV6-3	-	TRBJ1-2	-	CASRAGTMYYGYTF	TGTGCCAGCAGAGCCGGAACGATGTACTATGGCTACACCTTC
TRBV19	TRBD2	TRBJ2-5	-	CASTNVAGGQETQYF	TGTGCCAGTACGAATGTAGCGGGGGGACAAGAGACCCAGTACTTC
TRBV18	-	TRBJ1-2	-	CASSPQGERVYGYTF	TGTGCCAGCTCACCACAGGGGGAGCGGGTCTATGGCTACACCTTC
TRBV11-3	-	TRBJ2-3	few	CASAPGSTDTQYF	TGTGCCAGCGCTCCGGGAAGCACAGATACGCAGTATTTT
TRBV6-4	-	TRBJ1-5	few	CFREREFPNWHF	TGTTTCCGAGAGAGGGAGTTCCCCAACTGGCATTTT
TRBV6-5	-	TRBJ2-5	-	CASSYSAGQETQYF	TGCGCCAGCAGTTACTCGGCAGGGCAAGAGACCCAGTACTTC
TRBV29-1	-	TRBJ2-3	-	CSVDPQGPDTQYF	TGCAGCGTTGACCCCCAGGGCCCAGATACGCAGTATTTT
TRBV30	TRBD1	TRBJ1-4	-	CASNRGNDEKLFF	TGTGCCTCCAACAGGGGTAACGATGAAAAACTGTTTTTT
TRBV7-9	-	TRBJ2-5	few	CASSLIETQYF	TGTGCCAGCAGCTTAATAGAGACCCAGTACTTC
TRBV9	-	TRBJ2-4	few	CASSPDPGAKNIQYF	TGTGCCAGCAGCCCCGATCCGGGAGCCAAAAACATTCAGTACTTC
TRBV4-3	TRBD1	TRBJ1-3	-	CASSRHAGTGTDSNSGNTIYF	TGCGCCAGCAGCCGTCACGCCGGGACAGGGACCGACTCGAACTCTGGAAACACCATATATTTT
TRBV20-1	-	TRBJ1-5	-	CSASLQGNQPQHF	TGCAGTGCTAGCTTGCAGGGCAATCAGCCCCAGCATTTT